The entry below describes one TCR beta chain. This CDR3 has 13 amino acids. Trimming took 5 bases from V and 4 from J, leaving 10 bases between them. Germline V CDR1 and CDR2: SGHTA, FQGTGA. In the source study's methods: Researchers report that nucleated cell counts were estimated from reference gene primer amplification. The table came from immunoSEQ multiplex PCR; TCRdb's copy has only in-frame clones and leaves some out. Clone size and the V and J calls come from that table; the DNA yielded D and trimming. The profile shows 55,000 to 80,000 clones, roughly 80% of them singletons. The record originates from a study of blood T cell repertoires in COVID-19. For the study at large: Sites across the United States, Italy and Spain contributed samples from acute and convalescent COVID-19. PBMCs, B-cell-depleted T cells, or T cells were the source of the cDNA or gDNA that made up the material.

Sequenced input: peripheral blood. This receptor was identified in a woman aged 80 or over with acute or convalescent COVID-19. The gene calls are TRBV7-3 and TRBJ2-3; perhaps TRBD1 as D (5 bases). The CDR3 sequence is CASSPTVADTQYF. In DNA form, the CDR3 reads TGTGCCAGCAGCCCGACAGTGGCAGATACGCAGTATTTT.